These 3 T cell receptor beta chains originate from one sample sequenced in a study of neurological immune-mediated disorders (dated by TCRdb to the late 2010s). Libraries were made using 5' RACE. Data came from an Illumina HiSeq 2500. TCRdb ran its own pipeline on the public reads, namely fastp trimming at Q25 and MiXCR clone calling, and kept in-frame beta chains. Each CDR3 protein gets just one entry, which takes the most common genes and DNA from the rows behind it. The table for this sample lists roughly 100,000 distinct CDR3 sequences; 10% to 13% of them were counted only once. The top ten hold around 3.3% of the sample. The time point tag for this specimen amounts to: longitudinal time-point 3. Sequenced sample: PBMCs. These receptors all stem from a female donor with HTLV-1-associated myelopathy (HAM/TSP).

Many counts were recorded for this clonotype. The chain links TRBV5-1 to TRBJ2-7, with TRBD1 matching 9 bases. The germline V gene has CDR1 SGHRS and CDR2 YFSETQ. Losses at the gene ends were 3 bases for V and 6 bases for J; bases not matched to a gene: 7. CDR3 length: 14 amino acids. The CDR3 bases are TGCGCCAGCAGCTCCGGAAGGACAGGGGCCGAGCAGTACTTC. Its translation: CASSSGRTGAEQYF.

This clonotype was detected many times. This chain joins TRBV5-6 and TRBJ2-2, with D hard to call. Germline assignment: CDR1 SGHDT and CDR2 YYEEEE. V was pared by 2 bases and J by 3 bases, with 17 bases between. The CDR3 extends over 17 amino acids. CDR3 bases: TGTGCCAGCAGCTTTGATGGGTTGGCTGCGCACACCGGGGAGCTGTTTTTT. Protein: CASSFDGLAAHTGELFF.

This clonotype was seen ten or more times. The genes are TRBV20-1 and TRBJ2-3; D unresolved. The germline V gene has CDR1 DFQATT and CDR2 SNEGSKA (reference sequence). This CDR3 is 13 amino acids long. V lost 6 bases to trimming and J lost 3 bases, with 13 bases between them. Here the CDR3 reads CSAPTPGTDTQYF. The CDR3 region has the DNA TGCAGTGCCCCAACCCCGGGTACAGATACGCAGTATTTT.